These T cell receptor beta chains were read from a single sample in a study of cytomegalovirus exposure and HLA in healthy donors. Generated by immunoSEQ multiplex PCR, the TCRdb table keeps only in-frame clones and is missing some. The sample lists 85,000 to 120,000 clones; approximately 85% were seen once. The specimen was PBMCs. The source of these receptors is a man aged 50 or older in good health and CMV-seronegative. The CDR3 runs from the conserved cysteine through the conserved F or W. The D gene is left open where the match is weak. For some rows the clone size is stated as once, few or many, or as a class when expanded; others skip it.

clone_size,d_call,v_call,j_call,cdr3_aa,cdr3_nt
.,TRBD2,TRBV7-8,TRBJ2-7,CASSFWREGAEQYF,TGTGCCAGCAGCTTTTGGAGGGAGGGCGCCGAGCAGTACTTC
.,.,TRBV6-5,TRBJ1-2,CASRVGEDYGYTF,TGTGCCAGCAGGGTCGGGGAGGACTATGGCTACACCTTC
few,.,TRBV6-5,TRBJ1-1,CATVLPGNTEAFF,TGTGCCACCGTTCTTCCGGGGAACACTGAAGCTTTCTTT
.,.,TRBV6-5,TRBJ1-5,CASSYSRVGNQPQHF,TGTGCCAGCAGTTACAGTAGAGTCGGCAATCAGCCCCAGCATTTT
.,.,TRBV30,TRBJ1-1,CAWSVSGGTEAFF,TGTGCCTGGAGTGTATCGGGAGGAACTGAAGCTTTCTTT
.,.,TRBV28,TRBJ1-2,CASRIPRGFGYGYTF,TGTGCCAGCAGGATACCCAGGGGATTCGGCTATGGCTACACCTTC
.,TRBD2,TRBV4-1,TRBJ2-2,CASSQLRLGTSGGAVNTGELFF,TGCGCCAGCAGCCAACTGCGTCTCGGGACTAGCGGGGGGGCGGTTAACACCGGGGAGCTGTTTTTT
.,.,TRBV6-1,TRBJ1-5,CASSEGRYQPQHF,TGTGCCAGCAGTGAAGGCAGATATCAGCCCCAGCATTTT
.,TRBD1,TRBV30,TRBJ1-3,CAWSQTGIGNTIYF,TGTGCCTGGAGTCAGACAGGGATAGGAAACACCATATATTTT
once,.,TRBV2,TRBJ1-2,CASSEARQDPGGYTF,TGTGCCAGCAGTGAAGCCCGACAGGATCCCGGTGGCTACACCTTC
once,.,TRBV18,TRBJ2-3,CASSPRAAHTDTQYF,TGTGCCAGCTCACCCAGGGCCGCGCACACAGATACGCAGTATTTT
.,TRBD1,TRBV19,TRBJ1-5,CASSETGGQPQHF,TGTGCCAGTAGCGAGACAGGGGGTCAGCCCCAGCATTTT
.,.,TRBV10-3,TRBJ1-2,CAIEETGVSGYTF,TGTGCCATCGAGGAGACAGGAGTCTCGGGCTACACCTTC
.,TRBD1,TRBV5-4,TRBJ2-7,CASSTRQGSSYEQYF,TGTGCCAGCAGCACTCGACAGGGATCATCCTACGAGCAGTACTTC
.,TRBD1,TRBV5-1,TRBJ1-1,CASSLETGTGGGTEAFF,TGCGCCAGCAGCTTGGAAACCGGGACAGGGGGGGGCACTGAAGCTTTCTTT
.,TRBD2,TRBV2,TRBJ2-4,CASIRGASGGAGIQYF,TGTGCCAGCATTAGAGGGGCTAGCGGGGGGGCCGGCATTCAGTACTTC
.,TRBD2,TRBV30,TRBJ2-7,CASSGLANEQYF,TGTGCCTCCTCGGGACTAGCTAACGAGCAGTACTTC
once,.,TRBV20-1,TRBJ1-2,CSGSDILGYTF,TGCAGCGGTTCGGACATCCTCGGCTACACCTTC
.,TRBD1,TRBV30,TRBJ1-5,CAWSEGTDYSNQPQHF,TGTGCCTGGAGTGAGGGGACAGATTATAGCAATCAGCCCCAGCATTTT
.,.,TRBV11-1,TRBJ1-1,CASRTARSTEAFF,TGTGCCTCCCGGACAGCCCGGAGCACTGAAGCTTTCTTT
.,.,TRBV18,TRBJ1-1,CASSRAMDTEAFF,TGTGCCAGCTCACGTGCGATGGACACTGAAGCTTTCTTT
.,TRBD1,TRBV4-2,TRBJ2-3,CASSQERGPSTDTQYF,TGTGCCAGCAGCCAAGAAAGGGGGCCGAGCACAGATACGCAGTATTTT
.,TRBD2,TRBV19,TRBJ2-3,CASSIGRGATFNTQYF,TGTGCCAGTAGTATAGGGCGGGGGGCCACGTTCAATACGCAGTATTTT
.,.,TRBV9,TRBJ1-1,CASSDARALGEAFF,TGTGCCAGCAGCGACGCCCGTGCACTTGGTGAAGCTTTCTTT
.,.,TRBV6-1,TRBJ2-7,CASTRYRVPNEQYF,TGTGCCAGCACTAGATACAGGGTGCCCAACGAGCAGTACTTC
.,.,TRBV7-9,TRBJ2-1,CASSNFGTPNEQFF,TGTGCCAGCAGCAATTTCGGGACACCGAATGAGCAGTTCTTC
once,.,TRBV11-3,TRBJ1-2,CASSYRGREGNGYTF,TGTGCCAGCAGCTATCGCGGGCGGGAAGGGAATGGCTACACCTTC
.,TRBD1,TRBV19,TRBJ1-1,CASSTRDRGRVTEAFF,TGTGCCAGTAGTACCCGGGACAGGGGGAGGGTCACTGAAGCTTTCTTT
.,.,TRBV6-1,TRBJ1-2,CASIRPGSGYTF,TGTGCCAGTATCCGGCCCGGGAGTGGCTACACCTTC
.,.,TRBV5-8,TRBJ2-1,CASSLGRRPYNEQFF,TGTGCCAGCAGCTTGGGACGGAGACCCTACAATGAGCAGTTCTTC
.,.,TRBV19,TRBJ2-1,CASSPRLLYNEQFF,TGTGCCAGTAGTCCAAGACTGTTGTACAATGAGCAGTTCTTC
.,.,TRBV2,TRBJ1-1,CASKQGLNTEAFF,TGTGCCAGCAAACAGGGACTGAACACTGAAGCTTTCTTT
.,.,TRBV27,TRBJ1-4,CASSSYGATNEKLFF,TGTGCCAGCAGTTCTTACGGTGCAACTAATGAAAAACTGTTTTTT
.,.,TRBV2,TRBJ2-7,CASSGGGGYEQYF,TGTGCCAGCAGTGGAGGGGGAGGGTACGAGCAGTACTTC
.,.,TRBV19,TRBJ2-3,CASSRGGGGTDTQYF,TGTGCCAGTAGCCGCGGGGGCGGAGGCACAGATACGCAGTATTTT
.,TRBD1,TRBV6-5,TRBJ1-1,CASSYWIGTGGTEAFF,TGTGCCAGCAGTTACTGGATCGGGACAGGGGGCACTGAAGCTTTCTTT
.,TRBD1,TRBV29-1,TRBJ1-2,CSVADRGYGYTF,TGCAGCGTCGCGGACAGGGGTTATGGCTACACCTTC
few,TRBD1,TRBV19,TRBJ1-2,CASCTGQGYGYTF,TGTGCCAGTTGTACGGGACAGGGGTACGGCTACACCTTC
.,.,TRBV7-9,TRBJ1-1,CASSFQTEAFF,TGTGCCAGCAGCTTCCAAACTGAAGCTTTCTTT
.,.,TRBV28,TRBJ1-2,CASSFSGETYGYTF,TGTGCCAGCAGTTTCTCAGGGGAGACATATGGCTACACCTTC
.,.,TRBV5-4,TRBJ2-5,CASSQTRETQYF,TGTGCCAGCAGCCAAACCCGGGAGACCCAGTACTTC
.,TRBD1,TRBV15,TRBJ1-2,CATSREREGAYGYTF,TGTGCCACCAGCAGAGAACGTGAGGGGGCCTATGGCTACACCTTC
.,.,TRBV6-1,TRBJ1-5,CASSESGNQPQHF,TGTGCCAGCAGTGAATCCGGGAATCAGCCCCAGCATTTT
.,TRBD1,TRBV27,TRBJ2-1,CASGQGARYNEQFF,TGTGCCAGCGGACAGGGGGCGAGATACAATGAGCAGTTCTTC
.,.,TRBV9,TRBJ2-4,CASSTGTPRDQYF,TGTGCCAGCAGCACCGGGACACCGAGGGATCAGTACTTC
.,TRBD1,TRBV6-6,TRBJ1-1,CASSYPGGGNTEAFF,TGTGCCAGCAGTTACCCAGGGGGCGGGAACACTGAAGCTTTCTTT
.,TRBD1,TRBV9,TRBJ2-5,CASSVTGGRSETQYF,TGTGCCAGCAGCGTCACAGGGGGCAGATCGGAGACCCAGTACTTC
few,.,TRBV7-2,TRBJ1-2,CASSFSSANYGYTF,TGTGCCAGCAGCTTTTCTTCTGCTAACTATGGCTACACCTTC
.,TRBD2,TRBV6-5,TRBJ2-7,CASTGGVWYEQYF,TGTGCCAGCACCGGGGGGGTCTGGTACGAGCAGTACTTC
.,TRBD2,TRBV29-1,TRBJ2-1,CSVVPSGLYNEQFF,TGCAGCGTTGTTCCTAGCGGGTTGTACAATGAGCAGTTCTTC
.,TRBD1,TRBV29-1,TRBJ1-5,CSVVDRADNQPQHF,TGCAGCGTTGTTGACAGGGCCGACAATCAGCCCCAGCATTTT
.,.,TRBV6-1,TRBJ1-4,CASSDVRPRDEKLFF,TGTGCCAGCAGTGACGTTCGACCGCGGGATGAAAAACTGTTTTTT
few,.,TRBV19,TRBJ2-3,CASSITRDTDTQYF,TGTGCCAGTAGTATTACCAGGGACACAGATACGCAGTATTTT
.,.,TRBV6-5,TRBJ2-7,CASSPTLSSYEQYF,TGTGCCAGCAGCCCGACATTGTCCTCCTACGAGCAGTACTTC
.,.,TRBV7-2,TRBJ1-2,CASSLETVYGYTF,TGTGCCAGCAGCTTAGAGACAGTGTATGGCTACACCTTC
.,.,TRBV5-5,TRBJ1-2,CASSQDTYGYTF,TGTGCCAGCAGCCAGGACACGTATGGCTACACCTTC
.,TRBD1,TRBV6-6,TRBJ1-1,CASSYSGRGLTFF,TGTGCCAGCAGTTACTCGGGCAGGGGGCTTACTTTCTTT